This record concerns one TCR beta chain sequence. Its antigen is not known. This sample was included in a study of cytomegalovirus exposure and HLA in healthy donors. Overall study findings and caveats: The study put some 150 TCR beta chains on its list as cytomegalovirus-associated.

The CDR3 loop spans 15 amino acids. CDR1 is SGHTA, CDR2 FQGNSA, per germline. V gave up 5 bases and J gave up 2 bases, with 12 bases separating them. Using immunoSEQ multiplex PCR, the repertoire was profiled, and TCRdb retains in-frame clones only, with some absent. The sample includes more than 150,000 clones, 85% to 90% of them seen just once. The sequence was collected from a man aged 18-30 years in good health and CMV-seronegative. V and J are TRBV7-2 and TRBJ1-4; D is perhaps TRBD1 (5 bases). Material for sequencing was PBMCs. The CDR3 nucleotides read TGTGCCAGCAGCGGGCGGGGCTCGACTAATGAAAAACTGTTTTTT. Translating it yields CASSGRGSTNEKLFF.